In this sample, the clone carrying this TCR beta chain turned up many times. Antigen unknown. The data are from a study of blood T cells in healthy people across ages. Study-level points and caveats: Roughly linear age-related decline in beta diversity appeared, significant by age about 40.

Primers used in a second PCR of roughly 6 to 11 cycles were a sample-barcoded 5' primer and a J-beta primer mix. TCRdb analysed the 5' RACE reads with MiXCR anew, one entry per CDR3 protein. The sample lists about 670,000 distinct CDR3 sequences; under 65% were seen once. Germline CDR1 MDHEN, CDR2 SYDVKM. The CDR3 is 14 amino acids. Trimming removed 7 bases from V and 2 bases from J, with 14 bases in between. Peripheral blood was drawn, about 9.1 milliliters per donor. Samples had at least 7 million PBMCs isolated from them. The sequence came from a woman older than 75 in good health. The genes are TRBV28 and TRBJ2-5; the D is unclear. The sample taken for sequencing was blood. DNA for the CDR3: TGTGCCAGCACCGACCCTGGCAAACAAGAGACCCAGTACTTC. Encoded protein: CASTDPGKQETQYF.